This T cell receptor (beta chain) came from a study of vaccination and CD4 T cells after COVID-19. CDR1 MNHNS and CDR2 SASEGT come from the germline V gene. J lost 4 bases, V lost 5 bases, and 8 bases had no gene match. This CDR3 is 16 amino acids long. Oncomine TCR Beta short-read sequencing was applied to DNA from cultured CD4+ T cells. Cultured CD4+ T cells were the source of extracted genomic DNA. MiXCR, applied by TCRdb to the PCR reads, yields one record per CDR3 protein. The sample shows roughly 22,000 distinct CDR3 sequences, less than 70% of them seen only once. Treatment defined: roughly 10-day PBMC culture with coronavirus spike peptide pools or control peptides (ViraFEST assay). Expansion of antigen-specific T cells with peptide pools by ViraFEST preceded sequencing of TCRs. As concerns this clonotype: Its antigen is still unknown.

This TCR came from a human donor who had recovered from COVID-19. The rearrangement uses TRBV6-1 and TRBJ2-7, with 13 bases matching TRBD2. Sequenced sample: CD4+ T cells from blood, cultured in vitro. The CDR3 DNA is TGTGCCAGCAGTACCCCCGGGACTAGCGGGACATACGAGCAGTACTTC. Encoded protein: CASSTPGTSGTYEQYF.